This T cell receptor (beta chain) was recovered during a study of T cell responses to AZD1222 COVID-19 vaccine. J gave up 0 bases and V 4 bases, and 4 bases lay outside the gene matches. Germline V gene lookup returns CDR1 MNHNS and CDR2 SASEGT. CDR3 length: 16 amino acids. Profiled with immunoSEQ multiplex PCR; TCRdb holds only in-frame clones, not every one. This table has approximately 150,000 clones, 85% to 90% appearing once. This clonotype was obtained from an adult who received the AZD1222 COVID-19 vaccine. This specimen consisted of peripheral blood, obtained 28 days after the second AZD1222 dose. This chain uses TRBV6-1 with TRBJ2-1; 9 bases fit TRBD2. The CDR3 region is CASSGLAGDSYNEQFF. The CDR3 DNA reads TGTGCCAGCAGTGGCTTAGCGGGAGACTCCTACAATGAGCAGTTCTTC.